The T cell receptor (beta chain) described here comes from a study of long-term antiretroviral therapy in people with HIV. Study-wide findings and caveats: Missing from the dataset were any data on ART adherence, viral resistance or therapy changes.

This clone has only a few counts. Its specificity is not known. The CDR3 runs 16 residues. V lost 2 bases to trimming and J lost 2 bases; unmatched junction nucleotides: 8. CDR1 SGHRS and CDR2 YFSETQ come from the germline V gene. Survey-level resolution applied to immunoSEQ assay v3.0. Method: immunoSEQ multiplex PCR; TCRdb's copy keeps in-frame clones and lacks some. The sample lists 25,000 to 35,000 clones; 70% to 90% were seen once. The rearrangement uses TRBV5-1 and TRBJ2-5, with 8 nucleotides matching TRBD1. The clonotype comes from a man aged 18 to 30 with HIV. This sample comprised unsorted PBMCs, obtained 0.8 years before starting antiretroviral therapy. CDR3 loop: CASSLGAGGRQETQYF. The CDR3 DNA follows: TGCGCCAGCAGCTTAGGGGCAGGGGGCCGACAAGAGACCCAGTACTTC.